The clone carrying this T cell receptor beta chain was observed a few times. Its cognate antigen is unknown. The CDR3 has 14 amino acids. Trimming left V 6 bases short and J 4 bases short, with 15 bases between. Germline loops: CDR1 SGHTA, CDR2 FQGTGA. Generated by immunoSEQ multiplex PCR, the TCRdb table keeps only in-frame clones and is missing some. This table holds several thousand clones, roughly 67% found once. These data are taken from a study of CD8 T cell repertoires and HIV-1 epitope variants. Background on the study: T cells were cultured for approximately ten days with cytokines added on days 3 and 7. Separate from the cultures, 1M uncultured T cells served as baseline. General study results and limits: Nine antigen-specific TCR beta clonotypes were found; roughly six seemed cross-reactive to variants. No clonotypes responded to the TAALDMSHF plasma variant; 4 or 5 recognized KF9, one HW9.

The sample taken for sequencing was cultured CD8+ T cells derived from PBMCs. The chain employs TRBV7-3 and TRBJ1-1, with D maybe TRBD1 (6 bases). This TCR came from a male donor with HIV. The CDR3 region is CASSPAGVGTEAFF. The CDR3 DNA follows: TGTGCCAGCAGTCCGGCAGGGGTAGGCACTGAAGCTTTCTTT.